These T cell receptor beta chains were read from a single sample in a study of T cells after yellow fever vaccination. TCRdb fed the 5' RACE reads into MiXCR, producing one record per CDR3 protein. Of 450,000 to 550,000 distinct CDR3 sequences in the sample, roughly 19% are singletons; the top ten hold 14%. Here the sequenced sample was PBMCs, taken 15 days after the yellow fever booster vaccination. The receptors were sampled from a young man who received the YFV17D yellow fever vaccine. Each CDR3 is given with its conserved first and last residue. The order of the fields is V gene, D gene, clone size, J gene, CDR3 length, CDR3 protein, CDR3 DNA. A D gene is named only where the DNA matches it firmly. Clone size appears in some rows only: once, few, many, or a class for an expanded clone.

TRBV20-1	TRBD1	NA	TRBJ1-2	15	CSATRQGQGGYGYTF	TGCAGTGCTACTCGACAGGGACAGGGAGGTTATGGCTACACCTTC
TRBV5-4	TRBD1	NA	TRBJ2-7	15	CASSLVGTGTYEQYF	TGTGCCAGCAGCTTGGTAGGGACAGGTACCTACGAGCAGTACTTC
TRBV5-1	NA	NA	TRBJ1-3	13	CASSGFSGNTIYF	TGCGCCAGCAGCGGATTTTCTGGAAACACCATATATTTT
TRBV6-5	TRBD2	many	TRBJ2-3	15	CASSYVAGDTDTQYF	TGTGCCAGCAGTTATGTAGCGGGAGACACAGATACGCAGTATTTT
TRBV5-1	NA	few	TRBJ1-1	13	CASTRGDATEAFF	TGCGCCAGCACCCGTGGGGATGCCACTGAAGCTTTCTTT
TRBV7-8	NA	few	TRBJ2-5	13	CASSLLAPTGPYF	TGTGCCAGCAGCTTACTAGCGCCTACGGGCCCCTACTTC
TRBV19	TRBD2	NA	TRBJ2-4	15	CASSISGTRENIQYF	TGTGCCAGTAGTATATCCGGGACTAGGGAAAACATTCAGTACTTC
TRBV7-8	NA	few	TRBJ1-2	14	CASSLAGFGYGYTF	TGTGCCAGCAGCTTAGCGGGATTTGGATATGGCTACACCTTC
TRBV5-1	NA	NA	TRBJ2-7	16	CASSLARPFSTYEQYF	TGCGCCAGCAGCTTGGCAAGACCATTTTCAACCTACGAGCAGTACTTC
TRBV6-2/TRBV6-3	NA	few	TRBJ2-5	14	CASSYSQGKETQYF	TGTGCCAGCAGTTACTCCCAGGGCAAGGAGACCCAGTACTTC
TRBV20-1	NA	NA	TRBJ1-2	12	CSAPDSFYGYTF	TGCAGTGCTCCTGACTCGTTCTATGGCTACACCTTC
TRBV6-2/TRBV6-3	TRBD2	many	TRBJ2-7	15	CASSSLAGASYEQYF	TGTGCCAGCAGTTCCTTGGCGGGAGCATCCTACGAGCAGTACTTC
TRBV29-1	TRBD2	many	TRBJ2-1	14	CSVEASGFYNEQFF	TGCAGCGTTGAAGCTAGCGGGTTTTACAATGAGCAGTTCTTC